One and the same sample provided the 14 T cell receptor beta chains below, sequenced in a study of CD8+CD57+ T cells in acquired aplastic anemia. Patients chosen for sequencing had CD8+CD57+ cells that had expanded, as shown by flow cytometry. The template for TCR beta VDJ and CDR3 sequence profiling was genomic DNA. TCRdb fed the reads into MiXCR, producing one record per CDR3 protein. The sample has about 200,000 distinct CDR3 sequences, 65% seen once. The sequenced sample was sorted CD4+, CD8+, or CD8+CD57+ T cells (not recorded which) from PBMCs. The receptors shown here come from a human donor with aplastic anemia.

This clonotype turned up a few times. CDR3 nucleotide sequence: TGTGCCACCAGTGCGGGTTGGGACGAGCAGTACTTC. It encodes CATSAGWDEQYF. The chain uses TRBV24-1 and TRBJ2-7, with no clear D. The CDR3 contains 12 residues. Germline assignment: CDR1 KGHDR and CDR2 SFDVKD. V lost 5 bases to trimming and J lost 5 bases, with 9 bases between them.

The chain combines TRBV24-1 with TRBJ2-1; 12 bases are a match to TRBD2. The CDR3 consists of 15 residues. V lost 3 bases to trimming and J lost 10 bases; unmatched junction nucleotides: 6. CDR1 KGHDR and CDR2 SFDVKD come from the germline V gene. Written as DNA, the CDR3 is TGTGCCACCAGTGATCCTAGGACTAGCGGGGTCGAGCAGTTCTTC. Protein product: CATSDPRTSGVEQFF.

Note on this clonotype: It is unclear where the CDR3 begins or ends on the DNA, so no DNA is shown, and the CDR3 is as TCRdb lists it. The chain couples TRBV7-2 to TRBJ2-1. The CDR3 is 13 residues long, counting both termini. CDR1 and CDR2 (germline): SGHTA, FQGNSA. The CDR3 sequence: CASSSHFGNEQFF.

This chain links TRBV19 with TRBJ2-3; D unclear. This CDR3 comprises 13 residues. Germline loops: CDR1 LNHDA, CDR2 SQIVND (reference sequence). V was cut by 7 bases and J by 0 bases, with 8 bases left in between. This CDR3 is CASKGPSTDTQYF. As DNA, the CDR3 is TGTGCCAGTAAGGGTCCTAGCACAGATACGCAGTATTTT.

Note on this clonotype: Mismatch with germline at one junction end may stem from a read error. This sequence joins TRBV10-3 and TRBJ1-2; D gene uncertain. Germline CDR1 ENHRY, CDR2 SYGVKD. This CDR3 region has 13 residues. In DNA, the CDR3 is TGTGCCACCAGTGATTATGGGAACTATGGCTATACCTTC. Amino acids: CATSDYGNYGYTF.

The chain recombines TRBV15 with TRBJ1-4; weak D call: TRBD1 (5 bases). Germline V gene lookup returns CDR1 LNHNV and CDR2 YYDKDF (reference sequence). Trimming took off 5 bases at V and 8 bases at J, with 15 bases between the two ends. The CDR3 runs 14 residues. CDR3 sequence reads: CATSPAGRKEKLFF. CDR3 sequence (DNA): TGTGCCACCAGCCCAGCGGGGCGGAAAGAAAAACTGTTTTTT.

The V call is TRBV20-1, the J call TRBJ2-7; 12 bases match TRBD2. This CDR3 comprises 15 residues. The trim removed 2 bases at V and 5 bases at J, leaving 7 bases unmatched. CDR1 is DFQATT, CDR2 SNEGSKA, per germline (reference sequence). The CDR3 is CSARRLAGGLNEQYF. In DNA, the CDR3 is TGCAGTGCTAGACGCCTAGCGGGGGGGCTTAACGAGCAGTACTTC.

This clonotype was observed a few times. The rearrangement links TRBV4-1 to TRBJ2-3; D is unclear. The CDR3 spans 18 residues. The V end was cut by 3 bases, the J end by 2 bases, with 21 bases between. The germline gives CDR1 MGHRA, CDR2 YSYEKL. CDR3 loop: CASSHPNPPQPITDTQYF. The CDR3 coding sequence is TGCGCCAGCAGCCACCCAAACCCGCCCCAACCTATCACAGATACGCAGTATTTT.

The J gene is TRBJ1-1, the V gene TRBV12-3 or TRBV12-4, with D uncertain. CDR3 length: 14 residues. The V end lost 5 bases, the J end lost 1 base, and 11 bases lay between the germline ends. Written as DNA, the CDR3 is TGTGCCAGCAGTCGATACGGACGGAACACTGAAGCTTTCTTT. Protein: CASSRYGRNTEAFF.

This chain joins TRBV9 and TRBJ1-6; D not resolved. Germline V gene lookup returns CDR1 SGDLS and CDR2 YYNGEE. This CDR3 comprises 13 residues. Trimming removed 4 bases from V and 7 bases from J, with 9 bases in between. The CDR3 DNA follows: TGTGCCAGCAGCCCGGAGGTCAATTCACCCCTCCACTTT. Translation: CASSPEVNSPLHF.

The chain combines TRBV15 with TRBJ2-3, with unresolved D. The germline V and J ends were trimmed by 1 base and 5 bases, with 10 bases remaining between them. The germline gives CDR1 LNHNV, CDR2 YYDKDF (reference sequence). This CDR3 has 14 residues. The CDR3, as DNA: TGTGCCACCAGCAGAGTACCCACCGAAGATACGCAGTATTTT. It is translated as CATSRVPTEDTQYF.

The J gene is TRBJ1-4, the V gene TRBV2; D unclear. CDR1 SNHLY and CDR2 FYNNEI come from the germline V gene. V shed 4 bases and J shed 0 bases, with 9 bases lying between them. The CDR3 contains 15 residues. The CDR3 DNA is TGTGCCAGCAGTGGACTTTCTGCAACTAATGAAAAACTGTTTTTT. Residues: CASSGLSATNEKLFF.

The rearrangement uses TRBV24-1 and TRBJ2-1; D gene ambiguous. Germline V gives CDR1 KGHDR, CDR2 SFDVKD. The CDR3 covers 15 residues. V was clipped by 3 bases and J by 0 bases, with 8 bases between them. CDR3 coding DNA: TGTGCCACCAGTGATGCTGTAGACTCCTACAATGAGCAGTTCTTC. This translates into CATSDAVDSYNEQFF.

The chain carries TRBV20-1 and TRBJ1-5; D remains ambiguous. This CDR3 region has 12 residues. V was cut by 4 bases and J by 0 bases, with 4 bases left in between. CDR1 is DFQATT and CDR2 is SNEGSKA in the germline V gene (reference sequence). The CDR3 region is CSATSSNQPQHF. In DNA, the CDR3 is TGCAGTGCTACATCTAGCAATCAGCCCCAGCATTTT.